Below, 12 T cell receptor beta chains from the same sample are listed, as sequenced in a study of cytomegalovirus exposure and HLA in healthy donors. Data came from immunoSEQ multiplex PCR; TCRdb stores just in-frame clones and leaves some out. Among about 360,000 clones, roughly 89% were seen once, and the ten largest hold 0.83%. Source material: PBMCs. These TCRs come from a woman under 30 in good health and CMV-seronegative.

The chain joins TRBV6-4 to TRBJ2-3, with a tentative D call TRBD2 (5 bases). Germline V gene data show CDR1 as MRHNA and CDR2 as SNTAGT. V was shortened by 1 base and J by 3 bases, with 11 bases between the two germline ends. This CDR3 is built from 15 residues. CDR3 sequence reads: CASSDLSSNTDTQYF. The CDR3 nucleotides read TGTGCCAGCAGTGACTTGTCTAGCAATACAGATACGCAGTATTTT.

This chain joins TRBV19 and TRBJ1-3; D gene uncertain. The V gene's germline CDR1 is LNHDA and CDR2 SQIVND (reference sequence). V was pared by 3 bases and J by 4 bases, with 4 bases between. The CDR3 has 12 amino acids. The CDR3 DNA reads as TGTGCCAGTAGTATGGAGGGAAACACCATATATTTT. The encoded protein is CASSMEGNTIYF.

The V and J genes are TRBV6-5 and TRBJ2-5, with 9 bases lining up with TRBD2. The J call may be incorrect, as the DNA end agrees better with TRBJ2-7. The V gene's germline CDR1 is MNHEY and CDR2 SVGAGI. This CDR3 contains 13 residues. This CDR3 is CASGRTSEYEQYF. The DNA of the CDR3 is TGTGCCAGCGGGCGGACTAGCGAATACGAGCAGTACTTC.

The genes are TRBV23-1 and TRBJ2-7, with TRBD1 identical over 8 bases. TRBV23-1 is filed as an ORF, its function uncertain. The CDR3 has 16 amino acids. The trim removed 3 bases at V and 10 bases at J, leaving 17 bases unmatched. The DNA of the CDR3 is TGCGCCAGCAGTCATCGCGGTGGGACAGGTCCGTGGGGTCAGTACTTC. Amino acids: CASSHRGGTGPWGQYF.

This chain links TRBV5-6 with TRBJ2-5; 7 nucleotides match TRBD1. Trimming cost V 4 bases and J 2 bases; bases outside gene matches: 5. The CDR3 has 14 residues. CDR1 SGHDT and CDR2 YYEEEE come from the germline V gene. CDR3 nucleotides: TGTGCCAGCAGCCAAGGGACAGCGCAAGAGACCCAGTACTTC. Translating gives CASSQGTAQETQYF.

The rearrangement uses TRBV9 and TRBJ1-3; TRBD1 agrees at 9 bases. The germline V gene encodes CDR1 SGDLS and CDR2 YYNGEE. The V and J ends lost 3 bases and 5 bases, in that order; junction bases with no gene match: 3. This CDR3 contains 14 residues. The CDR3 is CASSAGQGRNTIYF. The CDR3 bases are TGTGCCAGCAGCGCGGGACAGGGAAGAAACACCATATATTTT. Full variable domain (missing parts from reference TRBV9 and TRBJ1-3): DSGVTQTPKHLITATGQRVTLRCSPRSGDLSVYWYQQSLDQGLQFLIQYYNGEERAKGNILERFSAQQFPDLHSELNLSSLELGDSALYFCASSAGQGRNTIYFGEGSWLTVV.

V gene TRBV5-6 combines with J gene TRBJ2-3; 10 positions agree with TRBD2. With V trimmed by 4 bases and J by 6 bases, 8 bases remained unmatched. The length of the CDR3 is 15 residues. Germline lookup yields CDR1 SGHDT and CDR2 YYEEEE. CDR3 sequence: CASSASGRVIDTQYF. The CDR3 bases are TGTGCCAGCAGCGCCAGCGGGAGGGTTATTGATACGCAGTATTTT. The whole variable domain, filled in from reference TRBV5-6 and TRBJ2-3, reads DAGVTQSPTHLIKTRGQQVTLRCSPKSGHDTVSWYQQALGQGPQFIFQYYEEEERQRGNFPDRFSGHQFPNYSSELNVNALLLGDSALYLCASSASGRVIDTQYFGPGTRLTVL.

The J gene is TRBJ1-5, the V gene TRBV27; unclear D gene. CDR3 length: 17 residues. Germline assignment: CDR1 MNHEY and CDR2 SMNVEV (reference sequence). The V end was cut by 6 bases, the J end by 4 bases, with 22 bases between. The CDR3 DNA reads TGTGCCAGCAGCTTCGTAGGCCCCGGAGGTACTAATCAGCCCCAGCATTTT. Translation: CASSFVGPGGTNQPQHF.

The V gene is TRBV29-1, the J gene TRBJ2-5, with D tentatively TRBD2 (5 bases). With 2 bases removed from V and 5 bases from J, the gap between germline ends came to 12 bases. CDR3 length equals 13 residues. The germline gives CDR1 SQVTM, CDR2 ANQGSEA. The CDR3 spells CSVEKWERETQYF. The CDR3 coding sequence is TGCAGCGTTGAAAAGTGGGAGAGGGAGACCCAGTACTTC.

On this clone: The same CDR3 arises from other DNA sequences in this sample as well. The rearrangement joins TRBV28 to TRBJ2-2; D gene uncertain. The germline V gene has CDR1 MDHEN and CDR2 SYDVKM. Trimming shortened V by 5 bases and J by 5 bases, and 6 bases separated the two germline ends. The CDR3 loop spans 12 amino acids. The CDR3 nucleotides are TGTGCCAGCAGTCTGCGAACCGGGGAGCTGTTTTTT. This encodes CASSLRTGELFF.

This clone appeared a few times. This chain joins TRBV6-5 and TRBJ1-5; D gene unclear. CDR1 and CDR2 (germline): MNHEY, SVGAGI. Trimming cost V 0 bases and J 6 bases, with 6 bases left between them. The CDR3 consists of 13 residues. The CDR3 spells CASSYSYLQPQHF. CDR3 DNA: TGTGCCAGCAGTTACTCATATCTTCAGCCCCAGCATTTT.

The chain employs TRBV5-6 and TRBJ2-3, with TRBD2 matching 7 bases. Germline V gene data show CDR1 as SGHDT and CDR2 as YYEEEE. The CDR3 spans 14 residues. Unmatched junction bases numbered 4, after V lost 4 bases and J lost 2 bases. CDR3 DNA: TGTGCCAGCAGCCTGGGAGGGTCCACAGATACGCAGTATTTT. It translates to CASSLGGSTDTQYF.